This T cell receptor (beta chain) was sequenced during a study of monozygotic twins with cystic fibrosis. The assay was immunoSEQ multiplex PCR, and TCRdb's table has in-frame clones only and misses some. The table lists 36,000 or so clones, around nine tenths of them singletons, with around 0.19% in the top ten. Germline CDR1 MGHRA, CDR2 YSYEKL. Trimming left V 2 bases short and J 4 bases short, with 8 bases between. The CDR3 is made up of 14 amino acids. The sequence came from a boy aged 2-9 years with cystic fibrosis. This sequence joins TRBV4-1 and TRBJ1-4, with D possibly matching TRBD1 (5 bases). The sample consisted of blood. The CDR3: CASSQPDSNEKLFF. The CDR3 nucleotides read TGCGCCAGCAGCCAACCTGACAGTAATGAAAAACTGTTTTTT.